This T cell receptor beta chain was obtained from a study of cytomegalovirus exposure and HLA in healthy donors. Study summary: Within an early data release were around 80 million unique TCRs drawn from HLA-typed donors. The study placed approximately 80% of its 398 genotyped donors in the Caucasian-associated ancestry cluster.

The CDR3 runs 13 residues. The ends lost 6 bases at V and 3 bases at J; junction bases unmatched: 4. CDR1 MNHEY and CDR2 SVGAGI come from the germline V gene. PCR employed 60 Vbeta and 13 Jbeta primers. Clones were read by immunoSEQ multiplex PCR, and TCRdb kept only the in-frame ones, dropping some. This repertoire shows about 180,000 clones, over 65% found once; its top ten account for 1.4% to 1.5%. V gene TRBV6-5 combines with J gene TRBJ1-1; 7 positions agree with TRBD1. Sequencing used PBMCs. This TCR was recovered from a man aged 18 to 29 in good health and CMV-seronegative. The CDR3 loop reads CASSLDRDTEAFF. The CDR3 DNA reads as TGTGCCAGCAGCCTTGACAGGGACACTGAAGCTTTCTTT.